The sequence of this T cell receptor beta chain was determined in a study of PD-L1 blockade in urothelial cancer. Background on the study: After treatment start, blood was analyzed at 3 weeks (second dose) and at 6 weeks. The study recovered a median of 141,255 T cells per blood sample.

Details on this clone: The target antigen is unknown.

The repertoire was sequenced with immunoSEQ multiplex PCR; TCRdb's copy has only in-frame clones and lacks some. Of 95,000 to 130,000 clones detected, 75% to 90% appear once; the ten largest clones hold around 1.7%. After removal of 7 bases from V and 4 bases from J, the junction contained 12 bases not matched to a gene. Germline V gives CDR1 MNHNY, CDR2 SVGAGI (reference sequence). The CDR3 extends over 16 amino acids. Study-wide results and caveats: Clones that were tumor-associated expanded more in the blood of durable-benefit patients at 3 weeks.

Regarding time point: peripheral blood 6 weeks after treatment start. The sequencing here drew on PBMCs, taken around atezolizumab (anti-PD-L1) treatment. The clonotype comes from a man aged 60 to 69 with urothelial cancer. The gene calls are TRBV6-6 and TRBJ2-3, with TRBD1 identical over 9 bases. The CDR3 is CASNEDRGAYSDTQYF. DNA for the CDR3: TGTGCCAGCAACGAGGACAGGGGCGCTTATTCAGATACGCAGTATTTT.